These 2 T cell receptor beta chains were all obtained from the same sample, sequenced in a study of lymphopenia after photon versus proton radiotherapy. Sequencing used immunoSEQ multiplex PCR; TCRdb keeps in-frame clones, though not all of them. The sample consists of 17,000 or so clones, approximately 82% of them appearing once. This specimen was peripheral blood, taken from a patient treated with proton-based radiotherapy. The source of these receptors is a man aged 70 or older with pancreatic cancer.

V and J are TRBV25-1 and TRBJ1-6; D remains ambiguous. Germline V lookup: CDR1 MGHDK, CDR2 SYGVNS. The CDR3 length is 13 residues. Trimming removed 8 bases at V and 7 bases at J, with 12 bases between. The DNA of the CDR3 is TGTGCCAGCGGCCCCAGACACAATTCACCCCTCCACTTT. Encoded protein: CASGPRHNSPLHF.

This chain connects TRBV5-1 to TRBJ2-5; 14 bases are shared with TRBD2. The CDR3 sequence is 16 residues long. J gave up 4 bases and V 4 bases, and 6 bases lay outside the gene matches. In germline, CDR1 is SGHRS, CDR2 YFSETQ. The CDR3 protein is CASSPGTSGGGETQYF. CDR3 DNA: TGCGCCAGCAGCCCCGGGACTAGCGGGGGTGGAGAGACCCAGTACTTC. Supplemented by reference TRBV5-1 and TRBJ2-5, the full variable domain reads KAGVTQTPRYLIKTRGQQVTLSCSPISGHRSVSWYQQTPGQGLQFLFEYFSETQRNKGNFPGRFSGRQFSNSRSEMNVSTLELGDSALYLCASSPGTSGGGETQYFGPGTRLLVL.